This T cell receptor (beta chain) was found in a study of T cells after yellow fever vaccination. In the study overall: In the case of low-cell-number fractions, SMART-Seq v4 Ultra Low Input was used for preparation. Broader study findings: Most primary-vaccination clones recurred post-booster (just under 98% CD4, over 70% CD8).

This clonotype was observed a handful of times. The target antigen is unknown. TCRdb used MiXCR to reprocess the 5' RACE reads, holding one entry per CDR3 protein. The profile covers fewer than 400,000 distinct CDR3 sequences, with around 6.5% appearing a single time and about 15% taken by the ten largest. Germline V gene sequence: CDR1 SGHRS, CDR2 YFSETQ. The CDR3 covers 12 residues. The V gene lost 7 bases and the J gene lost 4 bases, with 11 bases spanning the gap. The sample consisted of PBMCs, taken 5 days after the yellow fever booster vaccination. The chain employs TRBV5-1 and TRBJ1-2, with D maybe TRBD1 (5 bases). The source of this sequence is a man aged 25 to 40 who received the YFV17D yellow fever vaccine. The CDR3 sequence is CASHDSGYGYTF. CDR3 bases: TGCGCCAGCCATGACAGTGGCTATGGCTACACCTTC.